This TCR beta chain was found in a study of monozygotic twins with inflammatory bowel disease. TCRdb reworked the 5' RACE reads into one entry per CDR3 protein, no DNA. This sample contains more than 95,000 distinct CDR3 sequences. CDR1 is SGHAT and CDR2 is FQNNGV in the germline V gene. This CDR3 contains 14 residues. The receptor was isolated from a human donor with ulcerative colitis or Crohn's disease, or a healthy co-twin of an affected twin (not recorded which). Sequenced: blood. V and J are TRBV11-2 and TRBJ2-7; as DNA is missing, the TRBD1 call by TCRdb cannot be tested. The CDR3 spells CASSLGPGGDEQYF. Supplemented by reference TRBV11-2 and TRBJ2-7, the full variable domain reads EAGVAQSPRYKIIEKRQSVAFWCNPISGHATLYWYQQILGQGPKLLIQFQNNGVVDDSQLPKDRFSAERLKGVDSTLKIQPAKLEDSAVYLCASSLGPGGDEQYFGPGTRLTVT.